Only a few counts were recorded for the clone carrying this TCR beta chain. The germline V and J ends were trimmed by 6 bases and 6 bases, with 21 bases remaining between them. The CDR3 spans 16 residues. CDR1 is WNHNN and CDR2 is SYGVQD in the germline V gene (reference sequence). Authors' analysis steps: Estimated nucleated cell counts came from reference gene primer amplification. Produced via immunoSEQ multiplex PCR; TCRdb's table is partial and in-frame only. The D gene and trimming were derived from the DNA, and the V and J assignments and clone size from that table. Among approximately 53,000 clones, 65% to 90% were seen once, and the ten largest hold around 2.7%. The sample originates from a study of blood T cell repertoires in COVID-19. Study as a whole: Specimens from acute and convalescent COVID-19 originated in the United States, Italy and Spain. T cells, B-cell-depleted T cells, or PBMCs supplied cDNA or gDNA.

Specimen: peripheral blood. The rearrangement links TRBV10-1 to TRBJ1-5; TRBD1 might be the D (6 bases). This receptor was identified in a woman aged 55-69 years with acute or convalescent COVID-19. The chain's CDR3 is CASRENRDPLVQPQHF. CDR3 coding DNA: TGCGCCAGCAGGGAAAACAGGGATCCACTAGTTCAGCCCCAGCATTTT.